The 32 T cell receptor beta chains in this list originate from one sample, sequenced in a study of cytomegalovirus exposure and HLA in healthy donors. Amplification used 60 Vbeta primers and 13 Jbeta primers. Libraries were prepared by immunoSEQ multiplex PCR; TCRdb keeps only in-frame clonotypes and omits some of them. The data hold more than 95,000 clones, with 9.5% to 13% observed a single time. Sequenced sample: PBMCs. The receptors stem from a man aged 35 to 55 in good health and CMV-seropositive.

Turning to this clone: An end of the junction differs from the germline gene, which may be a read error. Other DNA sequences in this specimen translate into the identical CDR3. The chain carries TRBV6-5 and TRBJ1-1, with TRBD1 matching over 8 bases. Germline-derived CDR1 and CDR2 are MNHEY and SVGAGI. CDR3 length equals 15 residues. The chain's CDR3 is CASSSWTGMRAEAFF. Written as DNA, the CDR3 is TGTGCCAGCAGTTCCTGGACAGGGATGAGGGCTGAAGCTTTCTTC.

The V and J genes are TRBV28 and TRBJ1-2; a weak D match, TRBD1 (5 bases). CDR3 length equals 11 residues. CDR1 and CDR2 (germline): MDHEN, SYDVKM. Trimming left V 6 bases short and J 8 bases short, with 10 bases between. CDR3 DNA: TGTGCCAGCAGCCAAAGGGGAGGCTACACCTTC. This sequence encodes CASSQRGGYTF.

A few counts support this clone. V usage is TRBV4-3 and J usage is TRBJ2-1; 14 bases agree with TRBD2. Germline trimming cut 4 bases from V and 1 base from J; bases unmatched to any gene: 12. Germline V lookup: CDR1 LGHNA, CDR2 YSLEER. CDR3 length: 20 residues. The CDR3 DNA sequence: TGCGCCAGCAGCCGTTCGGGACTAGCGGGAGTAGGTGGGTCCTACAATGAGCAGTTCTTC. The encoded protein is CASSRSGLAGVGGSYNEQFF.

This clone was observed a few times. The genes are TRBV4-2 and TRBJ2-2; no reliable D call. Trimming took off 0 bases at V and 5 bases at J, with 13 bases between the two ends. Germline assignment: CDR1 LGHNA and CDR2 YNFKEQ. CDR3 length: 16 amino acids. CDR3 sequence: CASSQEYRVLTGELFF. The CDR3 coding sequence is TGTGCCAGCAGCCAAGAATACCGGGTCTTAACCGGGGAGCTGTTTTTT.

The chain has TRBV7-9 and TRBJ2-5; the match to TRBD2 covers 10 bases. CDR1 is SEHNR, CDR2 FQNEAQ, per germline (reference sequence). V dropped 5 bases and J dropped 0; count of bases not matched to a gene: 6. The CDR3 contains 16 residues. CDR3 sequence reads: CASSPGLARYQETQYF. The DNA of the CDR3 is TGTGCCAGCAGCCCGGGACTAGCGCGCTACCAAGAGACCCAGTACTTC.

This chain joins TRBV19 and TRBJ2-1; unclear D gene. The ends were cut back, 3 bases at V and 12 bases at J, with 18 bases in the middle. The germline V gene has CDR1 LNHDA and CDR2 SQIVND (reference sequence). The CDR3 spans 14 residues. The chain's CDR3 is CASSIRLPKVGQFF. The CDR3 coding sequence is TGTGCCAGTAGTATTAGACTGCCAAAGGTTGGGCAGTTCTTC.

The CDR3 region is CASSLTLDRSSYNEQFF. The CDR3, as DNA: TGTGCCAGCAGCCTAACACTTGACAGGAGCTCCTACAATGAGCAGTTCTTC. The chain recombines TRBV5-6 with TRBJ2-1; weak D call: TRBD1 (6 bases). Germline loops: CDR1 SGHDT, CDR2 YYEEEE. The ends were cut back, 4 bases at V and 0 bases at J, with 17 bases in the middle. The length of the CDR3 is 17 residues.

The sample holds a few counts of this clone. The chain is built from TRBV6-4 and TRBJ2-1; tentatively, D is TRBD2 (6 bases). The V gene's germline CDR1 is MRHNA and CDR2 SNTAGT. This CDR3 has 16 residues. The germline V and J ends were trimmed by 4 bases and 0 bases, with 13 bases remaining between them. Here the CDR3 reads CASSVDYRLSYNEQFF. The CDR3 DNA reads TGTGCCAGCAGTGTGGACTACAGGCTCTCCTACAATGAGCAGTTCTTC.

This clone has more than one count but fewer than ten. CDR3 loop: CASSRLAGTYEQYF. CDR3 bases: TGTGCCAGCTCACGACTAGCAGGAACCTACGAGCAGTACTTC. V gene TRBV18 combines with J gene TRBJ2-7; 7 nucleotides agree with TRBD2. Per germline, CDR1 KGHSH and CDR2 LQKENI. J lost 2 bases, V lost 4 bases, and 5 bases had no gene match. This CDR3 contains 14 residues.

The chain uses TRBV9 and TRBJ1-2, with 8 nucleotides matching TRBD1. The CDR3 runs 14 residues. V shed 0 bases and J 2 bases; nucleotides not matched to a gene: 0. Germline CDR1 and CDR2: SGDLS and YYNGEE. CDR3 protein: CASSVGQGNYGYTF. The CDR3, as DNA: TGTGCCAGCAGCGTAGGACAGGGGAACTATGGCTACACCTTC.

This clone was counted only a few times. V usage is TRBV28 and J usage is TRBJ2-7; D is perhaps TRBD2 (6 bases). Germline V gene lookup returns CDR1 MDHEN and CDR2 SYDVKM. The CDR3 loop spans 17 amino acids. The V gene lost 5 bases and the J gene lost 3 bases, with 23 bases spanning the gap. The CDR3 protein is CASSPREFYRTRYEQYF. The CDR3 bases are TGTGCCAGCAGTCCCCGGGAGTTTTACCGGACACGCTACGAGCAGTACTTC.

This clone was counted a few times. The chain employs TRBV6-7 and TRBJ2-1; D unclear. TRBV6-7 is an ORF, and what it does is uncertain. The CDR3 is 12 amino acids. V gave up 2 bases and J gave up 7 bases, with 6 bases separating them. In DNA, the CDR3 is TGTGCCAGCAGTTACCCTAAAAATGAGCAGTTCTTC. The encoded protein is CASSYPKNEQFF.

This clone was detected a few times. The J gene is TRBJ2-2, the V gene TRBV18; perhaps TRBD1 as D (5 bases). The V and J ends lost 3 bases and 4 bases respectively, with 9 bases between them. CDR1 KGHSH and CDR2 LQKENI come from the germline V gene. The CDR3 covers 14 residues. CDR3 amino acids: CASSPRQSTGELFF. CDR3 DNA sequence: TGTGCCAGCTCACCCAGACAGAGCACCGGGGAGCTGTTTTTT. The full variable domain, in which reference TRBV18 and TRBJ2-2 provide the parts outside the CDR3, is NAGVMQNPRHLVRRRGQEARLRCSPMKGHSHVYWYRQLPEEGLKFMVYLQKENIIDESGMPKERFSAEFPKEGPSILRIQQVVRGDSAAYFCASSPRQSTGELFFGEGSRLTVL.

This chain uses TRBV29-1 with TRBJ2-5; D unclear. V dropped 8 bases and J dropped 5 bases, with 12 bases sitting between them. Germline-derived CDR1 and CDR2 are SQVTM and ANQGSEA. The CDR3 runs 11 residues. CDR3 protein: CSTLDWETQYF. The CDR3 DNA follows: TGCAGCACCCTCGACTGGGAGACCCAGTACTTC. Full variable domain (missing parts from reference TRBV29-1 and TRBJ2-5): SAVISQKPSRDICQRGTSLTIQCQVDSQVTMMFWYRQQPGQSLTLIATANQGSEATYESGFVIDKFPISRPNLTFSTLTVSNMSPEDSSIYLCSTLDWETQYFGPGTRLLVL.

This sequence joins TRBV21-1 and TRBJ2-7; the table's D call of TRBD1 was not tested on the DNA. TRBV21-1 is labeled a pseudogene. The CDR3 covers 17 residues. DNA for the CDR3: TGTGCCAGCACCGCAAAGGGGTGTGATCGGACGACCTACGAGCAGTACTTC. Amino acid sequence: CASTAKGCDRTTYEQYF.

The genes are TRBV6-5 and TRBJ2-2; weak D call: TRBD2 (5 bases). The CDR3 is 14 residues long. The V and J ends lost 2 bases and 7 bases respectively, with 11 bases between them. In germline, CDR1 is MNHEY, CDR2 SVGAGI. The CDR3 DNA follows: TGTGCCAGCAGTTACACGGGGAATGGCGGGGAGCTGTTTTTT. It codes for CASSYTGNGGELFF.

The J gene is TRBJ2-6, the V gene TRBV11-2; D is undetermined. The CDR3 loop spans 15 amino acids. Trimming took 4 bases from V and 0 from J, leaving 7 bases between them. Germline CDR1 reads SGHAT; CDR2 reads FQNNGV. The CDR3 bases are TGTGCCAGCAGCTCCTACAGCTCTGGGGCCAACGTCCTGACTTTC. It yields the protein CASSSYSSGANVLTF.

In its sample, this clone was seen a few times. The chain recombines TRBV6-5 with TRBJ2-1; possibly TRBD2 for D (6 bases). The V end lost 6 bases, the J end lost 1 base, and 10 bases lay between the germline ends. CDR1 MNHEY and CDR2 SVGAGI come from the germline V gene. This CDR3 contains 14 residues. CDR3 coding DNA: TGTGCCAGCAGGACTAGAGGTTCCTACAATGAGCAGTTCTTC. Residues: CASRTRGSYNEQFF.

The rearrangement joins TRBV11-3 to TRBJ2-7, with 9 bases lining up with TRBD1. The CDR3 is made up of 15 amino acids. The junction had 9 bases not matched to a gene; V was cut back by 4 bases and J by 5 bases. Germline values: CDR1 SGHNT, CDR2 YENEEA. CDR3 nucleotide sequence: TGTGCCAGCAGCTCTCACAGGGGGCGCCTCGACGAGCAGTACTTC. Encoded protein: CASSSHRGRLDEQYF. The entire variable domain, with the rest obtained from reference TRBV11-3 and TRBJ2-7, is as follows: EAGVVQSPRYKIIEKKQPVAFWCNPISGHNTLYWYLQNLGQGPELLIRYENEEAVDDSQLPKDRFSAERLKGVDSTLKIQPAELGDSAVYLCASSSHRGRLDEQYFGPGTRLTVT.

To note about this clone: The germline gene is not matched at one end of the junction; a read error may be the cause. This chain links TRBV7-2 with TRBJ2-5; D call uncertain. Germline V lookup: CDR1 SGHTA, CDR2 FQGNSA. This CDR3 comprises 13 residues. CDR3 nucleotide sequence: TGTGCCAGCAGCTTAGCGATACAAGATACCCAGTACTTC. The encoded protein is CASSLAIQDTQYF.

This clone was seen a handful of times. This same CDR3 is encoded by further DNA sequences in the sample. The chain is built from TRBV7-9 and TRBJ2-7, with 13 bases identical to TRBD2. Germline lookup yields CDR1 SEHNR and CDR2 FQNEAQ (reference sequence). The V segment lost 5 bases and the J segment 5 bases; nucleotides outside the gene matches: 0. This CDR3 contains 13 residues. CDR3 protein: CASSGTSGNEQYF. CDR3 sequence (DNA): TGTGCCAGCAGCGGGACTAGCGGGAACGAGCAGTACTTC.

There are a few counts of this clone. The rearrangement joins TRBV11-2 to TRBJ1-6; D is ambiguous. The CDR3 loop spans 13 amino acids. Germline-derived CDR1 and CDR2 are SGHAT and FQNNGV. Trimming took 3 bases from V and 3 from J, leaving 3 bases between them. Written as DNA, the CDR3 is TGTGCCAGCAGCTTTAGCTATAATTCACCCCTCCACTTT. This translates into CASSFSYNSPLHF.

The gene calls are TRBV13 and TRBJ2-1; 9 nucleotides agree with TRBD2. The CDR3 consists of 15 residues. The trim removed 2 bases at V and 4 bases at J, leaving 3 bases unmatched. Germline assignment: CDR1 PRHDT and CDR2 FYEKMQ (reference sequence). CDR3 nucleotide sequence: TGTGCCAGCAGCTTACGGCGGGAGGGGTACAATGAGCAGTTCTTC. Protein sequence: CASSLRREGYNEQFF.

This clone was recorded a few times. CDR3: CASSNRQSYEQYF. The CDR3 nucleotides read TGCGCCAGCAGCAACCGACAGTCGTACGAGCAGTACTTC. The chain carries TRBV5-1 and TRBJ2-7, with D tentatively TRBD1 (5 bases). This CDR3 has 13 amino acids. V was trimmed by 4 bases and J by 4 bases, leaving 12 bases between them. CDR1 is SGHRS, CDR2 YFSETQ, per germline. The full variable domain, completed using reference TRBV5-1 and TRBJ2-7, is KAGVTQTPRYLIKTRGQQVTLSCSPISGHRSVSWYQQTPGQGLQFLFEYFSETQRNKGNFPGRFSGRQFSNSRSEMNVSTLELGDSALYLCASSNRQSYEQYFGPGTRLTVT.

This clone turned up a few times. The chain has TRBV5-1 and TRBJ1-1; D unclear. Germline CDR1 is SGHRS and CDR2 is YFSETQ. Deletions cut 2 bases from V and 1 base from J, with 9 bases between. CDR3 size: 14 residues. CDR3 bases: TGCGCCAGCAGCTTATCACAGACGAACACTGAAGCTTTCTTT. Protein sequence: CASSLSQTNTEAFF.

The chain links TRBV7-9 to TRBJ2-3, with 9 bases identical to TRBD2. This CDR3 region has 15 residues. With 3 bases clipped from V and 5 bases from J, the junction kept 6 bases outside the gene matches. Germline V gives CDR1 SEHNR, CDR2 FQNEAQ (reference sequence). The CDR3 spells CASSFWREGLDTQYF. Here the CDR3 DNA reads TGTGCCAGCAGCTTCTGGCGGGAGGGCCTAGATACGCAGTATTTT. The variable domain in full, with the rest retrieved from reference TRBV7-9 and TRBJ2-3, is DTGVSQNPRHKITKRGQNVTFRCDPISEHNRLYWYRQTLGQGPEFLTYFQNEAQLEKSRLLSDRFSAERPKGSFSTLEIQRTEQGDSAMYLCASSFWREGLDTQYFGPGTRLTVL.

This clone has more than one count but fewer than ten. V gene TRBV29-1 combines with J gene TRBJ2-1; D might be TRBD2 (6 bases). V lost 7 bases, J lost 8 bases, and 15 bases lay in between. The CDR3 contains 12 residues. CDR1 and CDR2 (germline): SQVTM, ANQGSEA. In DNA, the CDR3 is TGCAGCGCCGTTGGAAGGGAGGATGAGCAGTTCTTC. Translating it yields CSAVGREDEQFF.

This clone was detected only a few times. V and J are TRBV13 and TRBJ1-1; 8 nucleotides line up with TRBD1. The junction had 5 bases not matched to a gene; V was cut back by 2 bases and J by 3 bases. The CDR3 is 15 amino acids. The germline V gene encodes CDR1 PRHDT and CDR2 FYEKMQ (reference sequence). In DNA form, the CDR3 reads TGTGCCAGCAGCTTATTTGGACAGGGTTACACTGAAGCTTTCTTT. This translates into CASSLFGQGYTEAFF.

This clone was seen a handful of times. The chain couples TRBV6-5 to TRBJ2-1; 9 nucleotides agree with TRBD2. Germline V gene sequence: CDR1 MNHEY, CDR2 SVGAGI. The CDR3 runs to 14 residues. Germline trimming cut 2 bases from V and 8 bases from J; bases unmatched to any gene: 4. Here the CDR3 reads CASSYAGGPDEQFF. The CDR3 DNA reads TGTGCCAGCAGTTACGCGGGAGGGCCTGATGAGCAGTTCTTC.

This clone was found many times. The chain combines TRBV27 with TRBJ1-1, with D hard to call. Looked up from germline, CDR1 is MNHEY and CDR2 is SMNVEV (reference sequence). This CDR3 comprises 14 residues. Trimming shortened V by 4 bases and J by 5 bases, and 14 bases separated the two germline ends. The CDR3 DNA reads TGTGCCAGCAGTTCCGGCCCGGGGTGGACTGAAGCTTTCTTT. Translated, it gives CASSSGPGWTEAFF.

V and J are TRBV7-3 and TRBJ2-4; 11 bases are a match to TRBD1. The germline gives CDR1 SGHTA, CDR2 FQGTGA. The CDR3 contains 15 residues. The V segment lost 2 bases and the J segment 8 bases; nucleotides outside the gene matches: 5. The CDR3 is CASSLSPGQGDIQYF. In DNA form, the CDR3 reads TGTGCCAGCAGCTTATCCCCGGGACAGGGGGACATTCAGTACTTC.

The DNA of the CDR3 is TGTGCCAGCAGCATACTAGCGGGAGACGGCACAGATACGCAGTATTTT. Its translation: CASSILAGDGTDTQYF. V is TRBV9 and J is TRBJ2-3; TRBD2 aligns across 11 bases. The CDR3 consists of 16 residues. The germline V gene encodes CDR1 SGDLS and CDR2 YYNGEE. J gave up 1 base and V 4 bases, and 5 bases lay outside the gene matches. Using reference TRBV9 and TRBJ2-3 for the parts outside the CDR3, the full variable domain is DSGVTQTPKHLITATGQRVTLRCSPRSGDLSVYWYQQSLDQGLQFLIQYYNGEERAKGNILERFSAQQFPDLHSELNLSSLELGDSALYFCASSILAGDGTDTQYFGPGTRLTVL.